This is a list of T cell receptor beta chains from one sample in a study of shared clonotypes between healthy human individuals. Sequencing was performed with immunoSEQ multiplex PCR; in TCRdb, only in-frame clones are kept and a portion is missing. The sample holds a few hundred thousand clones; approximately 74% are singletons and the top ten take about a tenth. The sequencing sample was made of memory CD4+ T cells sorted from blood. These TCRs come from a man aged 25 to 40 in good health. Both conserved end residues are part of each CDR3.

J: TRBJ2-1
V: TRBV30
CDR3: CAWSSKRGYNEQFF

J: TRBJ1-2
V: TRBV7-2
CDR3: CASSLWTDSYGYTF

J: TRBJ2-3
V: TRBV18
CDR3: CASSTSTDTQYF

J: TRBJ2-5
V: TRBV4-1
CDR3: CASSQEGIAGDFWDQETQYF

J: TRBJ2-2
V: TRBV30
CDR3: CAWLTRGYVGELFF

J: TRBJ2-5
V: TRBV11-2
CDR3: CASSFHHGLAGGETQYF

J: TRBJ1-3
V: TRBV10-3
CDR3: CAISEDRTSSGNTIYF

J: TRBJ2-5
V: TRBV7-2
CDR3: CASSLDTGVSETQYF

J: TRBJ2-5
V: TRBV5-1
CDR3: CASKVRGESEETQYF

J: TRBJ2-1
V: TRBV5-4
CDR3: CASTRVDRDNEQFF

J: TRBJ2-5
V: TRBV18
CDR3: CASSQTSGRSVETQYF

J: TRBJ2-7
V: TRBV28
CDR3: CASSFGAGGRFEQYF

J: TRBJ2-1
V: TRBV6-1
CDR3: CASSHNLGSYNEQFF

J: TRBJ2-7
V: TRBV5-1
CDR3: CASSLGGAGTSGYEQYF

J: TRBJ1-1
V: TRBV5-1
CDR3: CASSFGARNILLPFF